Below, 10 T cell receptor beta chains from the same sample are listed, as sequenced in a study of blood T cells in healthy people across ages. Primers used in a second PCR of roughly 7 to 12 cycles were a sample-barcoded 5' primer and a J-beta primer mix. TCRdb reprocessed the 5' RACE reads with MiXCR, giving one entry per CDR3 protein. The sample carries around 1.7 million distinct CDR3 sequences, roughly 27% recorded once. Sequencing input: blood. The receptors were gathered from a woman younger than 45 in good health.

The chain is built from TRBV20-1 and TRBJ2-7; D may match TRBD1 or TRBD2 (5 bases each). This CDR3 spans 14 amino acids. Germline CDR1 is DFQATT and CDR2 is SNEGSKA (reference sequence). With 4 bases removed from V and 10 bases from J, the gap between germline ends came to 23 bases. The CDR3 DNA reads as TGCAGTGCTAAGAGAAGAGGTGAGGGGCTCGACCAGTACTTC. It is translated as CSAKRRGEGLDQYF.

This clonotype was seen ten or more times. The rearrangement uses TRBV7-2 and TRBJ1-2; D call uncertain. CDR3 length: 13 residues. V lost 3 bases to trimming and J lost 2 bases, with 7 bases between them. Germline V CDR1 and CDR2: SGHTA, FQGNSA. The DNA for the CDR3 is TGTGCCAGCAGCTTCGACAAGAACTATGGCTACACCTTC. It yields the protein CASSFDKNYGYTF.

Here the CDR3 reads CSGDSRGGQETQYF. The CDR3 region has the DNA TGCAGTGGCGACTCCCGAGGGGGTCAGGAGACCCAGTACTTC. The chain is built from TRBV20-1 and TRBJ2-5, with a weak D call TRBD1 (6 bases). V lost 7 bases to trimming and J lost 5 bases, with 20 bases between them. CDR3 length: 14 residues. Germline V gene data show CDR1 as DFQATT and CDR2 as SNEGSKA (reference sequence).

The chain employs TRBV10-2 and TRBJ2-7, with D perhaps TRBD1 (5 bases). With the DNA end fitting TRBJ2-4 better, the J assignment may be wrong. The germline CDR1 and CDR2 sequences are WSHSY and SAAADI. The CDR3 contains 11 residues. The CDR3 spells CASSNRNIQYF. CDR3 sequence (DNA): TGCGCCAGCTCTAACAGGAACATTCAGTACTTC.

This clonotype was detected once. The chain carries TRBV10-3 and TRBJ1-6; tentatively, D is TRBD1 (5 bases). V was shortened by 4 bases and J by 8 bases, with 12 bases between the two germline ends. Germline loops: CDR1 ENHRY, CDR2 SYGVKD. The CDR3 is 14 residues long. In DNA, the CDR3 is TGTGCCATCAGTGTGAGACAGTGTGATTCACCCCTCCACTTT. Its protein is CAISVRQCDSPLHF.

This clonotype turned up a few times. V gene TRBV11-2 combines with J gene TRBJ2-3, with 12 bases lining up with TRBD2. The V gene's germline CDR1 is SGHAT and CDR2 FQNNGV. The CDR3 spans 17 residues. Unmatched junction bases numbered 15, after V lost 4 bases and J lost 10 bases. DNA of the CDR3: TGTGCCAGCAGCTCTCGAATTTTGCTAGCGGGAGGGTCGGCGCAGTATTTT. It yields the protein CASSSRILLAGGSAQYF.

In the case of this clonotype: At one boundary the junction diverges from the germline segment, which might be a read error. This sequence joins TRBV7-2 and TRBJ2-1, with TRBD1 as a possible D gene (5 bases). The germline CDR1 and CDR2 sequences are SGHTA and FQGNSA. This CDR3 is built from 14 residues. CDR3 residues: CASNLAAGNGEQFF. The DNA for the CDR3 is TGTGCCAGCAACTTAGCTGCAGGGAATGGCGAGCAGTTCTTC.

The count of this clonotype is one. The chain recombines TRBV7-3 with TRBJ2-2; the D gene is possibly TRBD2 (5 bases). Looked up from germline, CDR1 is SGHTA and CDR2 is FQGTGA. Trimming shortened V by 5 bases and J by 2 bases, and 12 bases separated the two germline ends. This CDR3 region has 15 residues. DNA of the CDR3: TGTGCCAGCAGCCTCAGCCCGGGAAACACCGGGGAGCTGTTTTTT. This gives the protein CASSLSPGNTGELFF.

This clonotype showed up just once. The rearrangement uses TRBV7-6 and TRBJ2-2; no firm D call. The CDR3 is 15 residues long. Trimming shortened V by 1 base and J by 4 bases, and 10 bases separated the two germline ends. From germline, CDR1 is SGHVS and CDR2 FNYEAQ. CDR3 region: CASSLVGPFTGELFF. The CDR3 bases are TGTGCCAGCAGCTTAGTAGGGCCTTTCACCGGGGAGCTGTTTTTT.

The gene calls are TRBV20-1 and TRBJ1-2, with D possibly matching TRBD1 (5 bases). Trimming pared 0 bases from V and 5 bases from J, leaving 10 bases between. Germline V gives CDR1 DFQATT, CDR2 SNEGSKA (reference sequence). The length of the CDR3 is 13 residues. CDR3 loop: CSARDPTVYGYTF. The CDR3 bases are TGCAGTGCTAGAGATCCGACAGTTTATGGCTACACCTTC.